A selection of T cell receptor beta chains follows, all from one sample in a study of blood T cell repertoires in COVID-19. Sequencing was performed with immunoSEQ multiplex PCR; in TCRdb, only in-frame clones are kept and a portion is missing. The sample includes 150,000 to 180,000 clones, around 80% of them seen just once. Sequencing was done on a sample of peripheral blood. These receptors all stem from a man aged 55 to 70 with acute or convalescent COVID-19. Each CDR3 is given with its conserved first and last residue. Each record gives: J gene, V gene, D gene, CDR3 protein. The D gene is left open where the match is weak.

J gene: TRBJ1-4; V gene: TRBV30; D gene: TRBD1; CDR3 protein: CAWSAGGGEKLFF
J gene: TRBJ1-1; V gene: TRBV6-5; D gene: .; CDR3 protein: CASNIYTEAFF
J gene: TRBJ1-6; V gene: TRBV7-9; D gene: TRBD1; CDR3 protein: CASSSTGDRTPLHF
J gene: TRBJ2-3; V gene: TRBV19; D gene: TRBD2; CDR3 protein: CASSGLAGAGGTDTQYF
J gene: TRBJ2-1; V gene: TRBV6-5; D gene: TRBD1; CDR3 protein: CASTNRGRRDEQFF
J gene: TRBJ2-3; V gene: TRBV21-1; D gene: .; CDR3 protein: CASSSTHRERTDTQYF
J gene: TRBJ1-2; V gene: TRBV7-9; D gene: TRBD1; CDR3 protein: CANEGQGSYGYTF
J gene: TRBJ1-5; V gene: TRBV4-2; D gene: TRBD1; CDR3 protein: CASSQDQYRGDQPQHF
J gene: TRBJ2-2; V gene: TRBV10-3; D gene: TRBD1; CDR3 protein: CAISGTGGTGELFF
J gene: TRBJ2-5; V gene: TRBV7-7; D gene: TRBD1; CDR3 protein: CASSLGTGGRGRETQYF
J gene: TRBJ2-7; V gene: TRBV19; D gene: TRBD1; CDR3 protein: CASSPSGTGRSHPYF
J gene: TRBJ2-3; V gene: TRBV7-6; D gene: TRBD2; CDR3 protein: CASSETLAGPDTQYF
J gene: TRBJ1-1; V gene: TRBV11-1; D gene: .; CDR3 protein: CASSSPIRTANTEAFF
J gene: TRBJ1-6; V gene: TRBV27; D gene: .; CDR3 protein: CASSRDRNNSPLHF
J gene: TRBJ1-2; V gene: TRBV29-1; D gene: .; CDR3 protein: CSVEPGVLAGYTF
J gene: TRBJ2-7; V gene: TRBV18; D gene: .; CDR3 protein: CASSPETVSYEQYF
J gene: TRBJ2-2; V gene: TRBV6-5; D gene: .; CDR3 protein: CASRNQGSGELFF
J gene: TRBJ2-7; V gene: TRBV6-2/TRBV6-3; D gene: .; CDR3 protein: CASSYDVSRTASLEQYF
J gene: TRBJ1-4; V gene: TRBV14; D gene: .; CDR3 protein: CASSPAGPTGEKLFF
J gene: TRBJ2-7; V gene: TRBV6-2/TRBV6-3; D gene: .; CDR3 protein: CASSYSPVSYEQYF
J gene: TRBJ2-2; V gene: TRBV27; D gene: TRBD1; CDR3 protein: CASSFPGTGTSGELFF
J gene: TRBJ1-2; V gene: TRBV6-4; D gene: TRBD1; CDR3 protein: CASSDPDRGIYGYTF
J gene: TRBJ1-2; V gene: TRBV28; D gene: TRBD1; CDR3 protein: CASSQGDYGYTF
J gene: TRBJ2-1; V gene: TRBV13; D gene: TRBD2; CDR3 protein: CASSFWTSGSNEQFF
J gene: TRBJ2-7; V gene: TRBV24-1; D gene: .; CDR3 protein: CATSDGATYEQYF
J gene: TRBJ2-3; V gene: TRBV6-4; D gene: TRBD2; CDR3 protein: CASSLAGLTDTQYF
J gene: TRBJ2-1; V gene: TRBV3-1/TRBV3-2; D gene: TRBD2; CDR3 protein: CASSHGLANEQFF
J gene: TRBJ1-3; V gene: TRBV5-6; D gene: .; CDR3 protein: CASSFLLSSGNTIYF
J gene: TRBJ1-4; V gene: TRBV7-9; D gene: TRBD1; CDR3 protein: CASSLGQGQGKLFF
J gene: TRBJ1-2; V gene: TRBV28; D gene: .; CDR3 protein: CASSLVGRGYGYTF
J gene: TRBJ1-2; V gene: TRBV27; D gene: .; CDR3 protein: CASSLQRERWGYTF
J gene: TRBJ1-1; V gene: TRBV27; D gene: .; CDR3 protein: CASSLGGANTEAFF
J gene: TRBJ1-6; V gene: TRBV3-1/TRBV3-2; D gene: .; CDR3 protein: CASSFSTGRNNSPLHF
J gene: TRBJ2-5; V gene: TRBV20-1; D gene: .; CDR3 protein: CSASGQETQYF
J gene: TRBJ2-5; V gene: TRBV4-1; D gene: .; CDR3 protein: CASSRLRGETQYF
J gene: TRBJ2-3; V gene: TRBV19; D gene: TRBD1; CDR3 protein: CASSTTGGSTDTQYF
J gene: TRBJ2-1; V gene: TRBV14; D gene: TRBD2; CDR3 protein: CASSQVAGSRGNEQFF
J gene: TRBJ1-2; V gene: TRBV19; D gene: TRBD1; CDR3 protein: CASSRDRGNYGYTF
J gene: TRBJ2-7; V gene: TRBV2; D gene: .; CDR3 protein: CASSELPEGPSGEQYF
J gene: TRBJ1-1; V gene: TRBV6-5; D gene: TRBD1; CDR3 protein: CASSYSGTGEAFF